The 18 T cell receptor beta chains listed next were all sequenced from one sample in a study of shared clonotypes between healthy human individuals. This table comes from immunoSEQ multiplex PCR, and its TCRdb copy is limited to in-frame clones, with some not included. The sample has around 100,000 clones, 67% seen once. The source material was memory CD8+ T cells sorted from blood. Subset given: CD45RO+ cells pooled with CCR7-negative TemRA cells. The receptors stem from a man aged 30 to 39 in good health.

The chain recombines TRBV5-1 with TRBJ2-7; D not resolved. Germline assignment: CDR1 SGHRS and CDR2 YFSETQ. The CDR3 is 13 amino acids. V lost 5 bases and J lost 1, with 10 bases in between. DNA of the CDR3: TGCGCCAGCAGGGGTTCTACTTCCTACGAGCAGTACTTC. Encoded protein: CASRGSTSYEQYF.

The rearrangement uses TRBV27 and TRBJ2-3; D is unresolved. V lost 4 bases and J 2 bases, leaving 4 bases between the germline ends. Germline V gene lookup returns CDR1 MNHEY and CDR2 SMNVEV (reference sequence). This CDR3 has 12 amino acids. CDR3 region: CASSYNTDTQYF. In nucleotides, the CDR3 is TGTGCCAGCAGTTATAACACAGATACGCAGTATTTT.

The genes are TRBV11-2 and TRBJ2-1; 11 nucleotides align to TRBD2. V dropped 1 base and J dropped 7; count of bases not matched to a gene: 6. CDR3 size: 16 residues. Germline V gene data show CDR1 as SGHAT and CDR2 as FQNNGV. The CDR3 is CASSLAGLAGGNEQFF. In nucleotides, the CDR3 is TGTGCCAGCAGCTTAGCCGGGCTAGCGGGAGGTAATGAGCAGTTCTTC.

This clone occurred a few times. This rearrangement joins TRBV6-4 to TRBJ2-3; maybe TRBD2 (6 bases). The CDR3 runs to 16 residues. Per germline, CDR1 MRHNA and CDR2 SNTAGT. V lost 2 bases and J 0 bases, leaving 12 bases between the germline ends. Written as DNA, the CDR3 is TGTGCCAGCAGTGACGACGCGGGGACTAGCACAGATACGCAGTATTTT. Its protein product is CASSDDAGTSTDTQYF.

V is TRBV4-1 and J is TRBJ2-7; D remains ambiguous. There are 15 residues in the CDR3. Trimming cost V 4 bases and J 0 bases, with 13 bases left between them. Per germline, CDR1 MGHRA and CDR2 YSYEKL. CDR3: CASSPRFGSSYEQYF. CDR3 sequence (DNA): TGCGCCAGCAGCCCCCGGTTTGGTTCCTCCTACGAGCAGTACTTC.

CDR3 sequence: CASSLPRSGLSYEQYF. The CDR3 coding sequence is TGTGCCAGCAGTTTACCCCGGAGCGGGTTGTCCTACGAGCAGTACTTC. The V call is TRBV28, the J call TRBJ2-7, with D possibly TRBD2 on 6 matching bases. Looked up from germline, CDR1 is MDHEN and CDR2 is SYDVKM. The CDR3 runs to 16 residues. The ends were cut back, 2 bases at V and 1 base at J, with 15 bases in the middle. The whole variable domain, remainder taken from reference TRBV28 and TRBJ2-7, is DVKVTQSSRYLVKRTGEKVFLECVQDMDHENMFWYRQDPGLGLRLIYFSYDVKMKEKGDIPEGYSVSREKKERFSLILESASTNQTSMYLCASSLPRSGLSYEQYFGPGTRLTVT.

J is TRBJ2-5 and V is TRBV10-3; 7 nucleotides agree with TRBD2. V lost 8 bases and J lost 7; bases outside the gene matches: 10. The CDR3 is made up of 13 amino acids. CDR1 and CDR2 from the germline V gene are ENHRY and SYGVKD. The CDR3 protein is CAIGRARRRTQYF. The CDR3 nucleotides are TGTGCCATCGGGAGGGCCAGACGGAGGACCCAGTACTTC.

The chain combines TRBV4-1 with TRBJ2-1; 12 nucleotides line up with TRBD2. Looked up from germline, CDR1 is MGHRA and CDR2 is YSYEKL. The CDR3 spans 17 residues. The V and J ends lost 0 bases and 12 bases, in that order; junction bases with no gene match: 12. The CDR3 coding sequence is TGCGCCAGCAGCCAAGAAACGGCTAGCGGGAGGGGCCCTCGGCAGTTCTTC. The encoded protein is CASSQETASGRGPRQFF.

This clone has more than one count but fewer than ten. The rearrangement joins TRBV10-2 to TRBJ1-5; 7 nucleotides match TRBD1. Per germline, CDR1 WSHSY and CDR2 SAAADI. The CDR3 runs 13 residues. Germline trimming cut 3 bases from V and 4 bases from J; bases unmatched to any gene: 0. CDR3: CASSDRGNQPQHF. The CDR3 nucleotides are TGCGCCAGCAGTGACAGGGGGAATCAGCCCCAGCATTTT.

At least ten counts were recorded for this clone. The chain links TRBV9 to TRBJ2-7; TRBD1 or TRBD2 may be the D gene (7 bases each). Germline V gene sequence: CDR1 SGDLS, CDR2 YYNGEE. This CDR3 contains 16 residues. V was trimmed by 0 bases and J by 3 bases, leaving 16 bases between them. DNA for the CDR3: TGTGCCAGCAGCGTAGAAGAGACAGGGAGGGACTACGAGCAGTACTTC. This codes for CASSVEETGRDYEQYF.

The rearrangement joins TRBV29-1 to TRBJ2-1; 7 nucleotides match TRBD1. V gave up 7 bases and J gave up 4 bases; unmatched junction bases: 10. Germline V gives CDR1 SQVTM, CDR2 ANQGSEA. This CDR3 spans 14 amino acids. In DNA form, the CDR3 reads TGCAGCGCCCAGCAAGGGGACAGTTACAATGAGCAGTTCTTC. It yields the protein CSAQQGDSYNEQFF.

V gene TRBV20-1 combines with J gene TRBJ2-4; unclear D gene. V was cut by 0 bases and J by 10 bases, with 7 bases left in between. The germline V gene encodes CDR1 DFQATT and CDR2 SNEGSKA (reference sequence). The CDR3 totals 11 residues. The CDR3 sequence: CSARDPPIQYF. CDR3 in DNA: TGCAGTGCTAGAGATCCCCCTATTCAGTACTTC.

The chain employs TRBV5-5 and TRBJ2-4, with D possibly being TRBD1 (6 bases). In germline, CDR1 is SGHKS, CDR2 YYEKEE (reference sequence). V shed 1 base and J shed 0 bases, with 17 bases lying between them. The CDR3 extends over 18 amino acids. DNA for the CDR3: TGTGCCAGCAGCTTGACAGGGATCGGGAACCTAGCCAAAAACATTCAGTACTTC. The encoded protein is CASSLTGIGNLAKNIQYF.

The chain recombines TRBV19 with TRBJ2-7; 13 bases agree with TRBD2. The CDR3 sequence is 13 residues long. Germline CDR1 is LNHDA and CDR2 is SQIVND (reference sequence). Unmatched junction bases numbered 6, after V lost 5 bases and J lost 11 bases. The CDR3 region is CASSVGTSGIKYF. CDR3 nucleotide sequence: TGTGCCAGTAGTGTCGGGACTAGCGGGATCAAGTACTTC.

This chain uses TRBV6-5 with TRBJ2-7, with D hard to call. The germline V gene encodes CDR1 MNHEY and CDR2 SVGAGI. V lost 7 bases and J 1 base, leaving 8 bases between the germline ends. The CDR3 spans 12 residues. The CDR3 nucleotides are TGTGCCAGCAATGACGCATCCTACGAGCAGTACTTC. As protein: CASNDASYEQYF.

This clone came up a few times. V gene TRBV7-9 combines with J gene TRBJ2-5, with 8 bases aligning to TRBD2. The CDR3 loop spans 14 amino acids. J lost 1 base, V lost 3 bases, and 1 base had no gene match. Looked up from germline, CDR1 is SEHNR and CDR2 is FQNEAQ (reference sequence). CDR3 coding DNA: TGTGCCAGCAGCTTGGGGACTAGCCAAGAGACCCAGTACTTC. Its translation: CASSLGTSQETQYF.

The chain couples TRBV28 to TRBJ2-7, with 8 bases that match TRBD2. This CDR3 has 15 amino acids. The V gene end was trimmed by 5 bases and the J gene end by 0 bases; junction bases not matched to a gene: 6. Germline CDR1 reads MDHEN; CDR2 reads SYDVKM. The CDR3 DNA follows: TGTGCCAGCAGTATTCTAAGCGGGAGCTCCTACGAGCAGTACTTC. Its translation is CASSILSGSSYEQYF.

On this clone: A far larger clone is off by one base, so a read error is likely. The chain combines TRBV4-2 with TRBJ2-3; 7 nucleotides agree with TRBD2. The germline V gene encodes CDR1 LGHNA and CDR2 YNFKEQ. The CDR3 is made up of 16 amino acids. With 5 bases clipped from V and 2 bases from J, the junction kept 10 bases outside the gene matches. CDR3 in DNA: TGTGCCAGCAGCTTCGGACGGGGGGTAGACACAGATACGCAGTATTTT. Translated: CASSFGRGVDTDTQYF.